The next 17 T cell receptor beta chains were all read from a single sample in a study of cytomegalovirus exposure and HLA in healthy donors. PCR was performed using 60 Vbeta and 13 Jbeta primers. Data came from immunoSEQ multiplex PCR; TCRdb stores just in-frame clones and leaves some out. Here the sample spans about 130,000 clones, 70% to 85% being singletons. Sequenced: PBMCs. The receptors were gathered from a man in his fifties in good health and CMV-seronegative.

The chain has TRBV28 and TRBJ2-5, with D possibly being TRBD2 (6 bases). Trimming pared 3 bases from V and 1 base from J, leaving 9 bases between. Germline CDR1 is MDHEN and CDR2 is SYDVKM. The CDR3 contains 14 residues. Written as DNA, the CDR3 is TGTGCCAGCAGTTTCAGGGACTTCCAAGAGACCCAGTACTTC. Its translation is CASSFRDFQETQYF.

DNA of the CDR3: TGTGCCAGCAGAAACAGTGAGCAGTTCTTC. This encodes CASRNSEQFF. The chain couples TRBV2 to TRBJ2-1; D is ambiguous. Looked up from germline, CDR1 is SNHLY and CDR2 is FYNNEI. The CDR3 length is 10 residues. V was clipped by 6 bases and J by 9 bases, with 6 bases between them. The whole variable domain, remainder taken from reference TRBV2 and TRBJ2-1, is EPEVTQTPSHQVTQMGQEVILRCVPISNHLYFYWYRQILGQKVEFLVSFYNNEISEKSEIFDDQFSVERPDGSNFTLKIRSTKLEDSAMYFCASRNSEQFFGPGTRLTVL.

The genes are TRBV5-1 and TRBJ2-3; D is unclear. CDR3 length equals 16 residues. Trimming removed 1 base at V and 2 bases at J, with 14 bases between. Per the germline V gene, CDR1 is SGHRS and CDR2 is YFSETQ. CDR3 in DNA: TGCGCCAGCAGCTTGTCCCCTACCCAAACCACAGATACGCAGTATTTT. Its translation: CASSLSPTQTTDTQYF.

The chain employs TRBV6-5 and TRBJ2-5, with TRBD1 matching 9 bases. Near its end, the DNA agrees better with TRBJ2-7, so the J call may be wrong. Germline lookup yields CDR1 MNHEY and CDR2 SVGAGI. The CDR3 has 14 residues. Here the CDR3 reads CASTLGTGSYEQYF. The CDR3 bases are TGTGCCAGCACCTTAGGGACAGGGTCCTACGAGCAGTACTTC.

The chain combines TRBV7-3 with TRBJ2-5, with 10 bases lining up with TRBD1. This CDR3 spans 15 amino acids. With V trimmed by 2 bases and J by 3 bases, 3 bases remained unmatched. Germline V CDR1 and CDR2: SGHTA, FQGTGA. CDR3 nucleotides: TGTGCCAGCAGCTTATGGGGGACAGGGGAAGAGACCCAGTACTTC. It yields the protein CASSLWGTGEETQYF.

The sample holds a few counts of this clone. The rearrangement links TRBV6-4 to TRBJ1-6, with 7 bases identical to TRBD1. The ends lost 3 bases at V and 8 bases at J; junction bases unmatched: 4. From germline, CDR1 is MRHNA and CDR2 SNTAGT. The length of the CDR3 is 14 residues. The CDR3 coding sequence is TGTGCCAGCAGTGAAGGGACAGAAGATTCACCCCTCCACTTT. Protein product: CASSEGTEDSPLHF.

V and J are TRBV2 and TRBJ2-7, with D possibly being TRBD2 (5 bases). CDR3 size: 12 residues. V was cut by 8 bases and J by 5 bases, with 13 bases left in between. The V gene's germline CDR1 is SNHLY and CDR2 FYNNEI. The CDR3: CASGSFLDEQYF. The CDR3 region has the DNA TGTGCCAGCGGGAGTTTTTTAGACGAGCAGTACTTC.

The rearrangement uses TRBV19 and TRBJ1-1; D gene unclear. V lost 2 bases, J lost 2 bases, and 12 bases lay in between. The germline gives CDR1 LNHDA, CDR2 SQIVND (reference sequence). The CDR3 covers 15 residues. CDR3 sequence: CASSIMGRSNTEAFF. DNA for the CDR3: TGTGCCAGTAGTATAATGGGCAGGTCCAACACTGAAGCTTTCTTT.

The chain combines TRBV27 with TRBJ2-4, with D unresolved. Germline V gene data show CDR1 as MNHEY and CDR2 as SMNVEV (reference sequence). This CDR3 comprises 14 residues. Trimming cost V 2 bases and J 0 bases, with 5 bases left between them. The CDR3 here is CASSLLGAKNIQYF. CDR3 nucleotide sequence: TGTGCCAGCAGTTTACTAGGAGCCAAAAACATTCAGTACTTC.

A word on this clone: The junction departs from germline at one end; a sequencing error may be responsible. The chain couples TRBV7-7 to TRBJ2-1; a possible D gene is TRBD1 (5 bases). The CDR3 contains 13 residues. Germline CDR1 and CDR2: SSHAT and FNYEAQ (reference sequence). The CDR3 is CASSQQVANEQFF. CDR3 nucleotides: TGTGCTAGCAGTCAACAGGTGGCCAATGAGCAGTTCTTC.

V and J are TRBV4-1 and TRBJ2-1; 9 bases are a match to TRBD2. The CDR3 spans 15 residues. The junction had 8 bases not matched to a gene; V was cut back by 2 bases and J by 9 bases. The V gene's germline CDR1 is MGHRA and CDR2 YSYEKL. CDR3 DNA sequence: TGCGCCAGCAGCCAATTAGCTAGCGGGGCGGTTGAGCAGTTCTTC. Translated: CASSQLASGAVEQFF.

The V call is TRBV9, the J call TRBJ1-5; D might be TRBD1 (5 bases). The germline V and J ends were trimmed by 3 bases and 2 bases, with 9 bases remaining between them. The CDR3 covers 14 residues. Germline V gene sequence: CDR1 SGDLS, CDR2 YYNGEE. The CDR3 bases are TGTGCCAGCAGCGCGCAGGGTGGCAATCAGCCCCAGCATTTT. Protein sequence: CASSAQGGNQPQHF.

The CDR3 loop is CASSLDQGSGNTIYF. The CDR3 DNA reads TGCGCCAGCAGCTTGGATCAGGGATCCGGAAACACCATATATTTT. The chain recombines TRBV5-1 with TRBJ1-3, with TRBD1 as a possible D gene (5 bases). This CDR3 is 15 amino acids long. V shed 0 bases and J shed 4 bases, with 11 bases lying between them. CDR1 and CDR2 (germline): SGHRS, YFSETQ.

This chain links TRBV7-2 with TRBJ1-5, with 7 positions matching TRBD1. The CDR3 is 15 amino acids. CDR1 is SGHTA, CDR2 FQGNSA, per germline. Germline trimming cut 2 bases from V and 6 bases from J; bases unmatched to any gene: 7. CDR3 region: CASSLRGGSGQPQHF. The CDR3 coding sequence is TGTGCCAGCAGCTTACGAGGGGGCTCGGGTCAGCCCCAGCATTTT.

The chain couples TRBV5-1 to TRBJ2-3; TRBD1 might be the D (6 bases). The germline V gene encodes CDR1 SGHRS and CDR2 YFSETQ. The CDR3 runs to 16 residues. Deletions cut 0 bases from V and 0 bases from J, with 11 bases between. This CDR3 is CASSLDGTPSTDTQYF. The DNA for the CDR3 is TGCGCCAGCAGCTTGGACGGGACACCCAGCACAGATACGCAGTATTTT.

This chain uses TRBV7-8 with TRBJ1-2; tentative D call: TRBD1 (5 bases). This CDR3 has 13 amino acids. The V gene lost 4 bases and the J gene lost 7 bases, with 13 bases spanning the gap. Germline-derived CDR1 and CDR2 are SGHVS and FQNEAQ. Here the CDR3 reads CASSSGLPVGYTF. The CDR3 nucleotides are TGTGCCAGCAGCTCGGGACTGCCGGTTGGCTACACCTTC.

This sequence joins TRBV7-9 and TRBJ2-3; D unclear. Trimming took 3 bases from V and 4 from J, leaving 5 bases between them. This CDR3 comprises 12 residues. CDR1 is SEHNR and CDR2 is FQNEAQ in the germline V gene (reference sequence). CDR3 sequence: CASSFTSDTQYF. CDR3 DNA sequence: TGTGCCAGCAGCTTTACTTCAGATACGCAGTATTTT.